This passage covers 15 T cell receptor beta chains from one sample sequenced in a study of identical twins. A single record per CDR3 protein comes from TCRdb applying MiXCR to the 5' RACE reads. The repertoire includes approximately 220,000 distinct CDR3 sequences, approximately 8.3% of them detected once, and 1.9% sits in the top ten. This same sample was also taken into another study, of yellow fever vaccine responses in identical twins.

The specimen was memory (CD45RO+) T cells sorted from blood. The receptors derive from a woman under 30 in good health.

Only a few counts were recorded for this clonotype. The V gene is TRBV27, the J gene TRBJ2-3, with D tentatively TRBD1 (5 bases). Trimming removed 7 bases from V and 7 bases from J, with 12 bases in between. The CDR3 sequence is 12 residues long. Looked up from germline, CDR1 is MNHEY and CDR2 is SMNVEV (reference sequence). This CDR3 is CASTGHGYTQYF. CDR3 bases: TGTGCCAGCACTGGACACGGTTATACGCAGTATTTT.

This clonotype was seen a handful of times. The chain uses TRBV29-1 and TRBJ1-1; 7 nucleotides agree with TRBD1. There are 16 residues in the CDR3. CDR1 is SQVTM and CDR2 is ANQGSEA in the germline V gene. With V trimmed by 5 bases and J by 7 bases, 19 bases remained unmatched. In nucleotides, the CDR3 is TGCAGCGTTTTAGGGCAAACCGACAGGGCGAACGGTGAAGCTTTCTTT. Translated, it gives CSVLGQTDRANGEAFF.

This rearrangement joins TRBV28 to TRBJ1-4; weak D call: TRBD1 (5 bases). Trimming took 7 bases from V and 4 from J, leaving 16 bases between them. The CDR3 is 15 amino acids. Germline-derived CDR1 and CDR2 are MDHEN and SYDVKM. The CDR3 here is CASTLSGTRNEKLFF. The CDR3 DNA reads TGTGCCAGCACCCTATCCGGGACCCGTAATGAAAAACTGTTTTTT.

The chain employs TRBV29-1 and TRBJ2-1, with 7 bases lining up with TRBD1. The V segment lost 7 bases and the J segment 8 bases; nucleotides outside the gene matches: 5. Germline CDR1 SQVTM, CDR2 ANQGSEA. This CDR3 spans 11 amino acids. Written as DNA, the CDR3 is TGCAGCGGTAACAGGGGCGATGAGCAGTTCTTC. Its protein is CSGNRGDEQFF.

The V and J genes are TRBV28 and TRBJ1-2; D not resolved. Germline V gene lookup returns CDR1 MDHEN and CDR2 SYDVKM. Trimming removed 3 bases from V and 1 base from J, with 15 bases in between. This CDR3 has 16 residues. CDR3 in DNA: TGTGCCAGCAGTTTCCTAACAAGACATCGTAACTATGGCTACACCTTC. Translating it yields CASSFLTRHRNYGYTF.

This clonotype was seen many times. This chain connects TRBV4-2 to TRBJ2-1; D remains ambiguous. V lost 1 base, J lost 5 bases, and 6 bases lay in between. There are 13 residues in the CDR3. Germline values: CDR1 LGHNA, CDR2 YNFKEQ. Here the CDR3 reads CASSQGVDNEQFF. In DNA form, the CDR3 reads TGTGCCAGCAGCCAAGGGGTGGACAATGAGCAGTTCTTC.

The table lists this clonotype with a few counts. The chain combines TRBV28 with TRBJ1-5; no clear D. CDR1 is MDHEN and CDR2 is SYDVKM in the germline V gene. This CDR3 contains 16 residues. V was pared by 7 bases and J by 2 bases, with 18 bases between. As DNA, the CDR3 is TGTGCCAGCACCCTATGGGGAGAAAAGGGCAATCAGCCCCAGCATTTT. The encoded protein is CASTLWGEKGNQPQHF.

This chain uses TRBV28 with TRBJ1-2; D is unclear. This CDR3 spans 13 amino acids. The V end was cut by 1 base, the J end by 4 bases, with 7 bases between. The V gene's germline CDR1 is MDHEN and CDR2 SYDVKM. This CDR3 reads CASSLLGGYGYTF. The CDR3, as DNA: TGTGCCAGCAGTTTATTAGGTGGCTATGGCTACACCTTC.

This clonotype was detected ten times or more. The rearrangement joins TRBV12-3 or TRBV12-4 to TRBJ1-6; 7 nucleotides align to TRBD1. The CDR3 consists of 15 residues. With V trimmed by 6 bases and J by 7 bases, 9 bases remained unmatched. CDR3 in DNA: TGTGCCAGCAGCTGGGAACAGGGGAAAAATTCACCCCTCCACTTT. It translates to CASSWEQGKNSPLHF.

The chain is built from TRBV28 and TRBJ2-3, with 13 bases matching TRBD2. The J segment lost 5 bases and the V segment lost 11 bases, leaving 16 bases of the junction unmatched. The CDR3 runs 17 residues. The germline gives CDR1 MDHEN, CDR2 SYDVKM. CDR3 DNA sequence: TGTGCCTCCCGGGGGATACTAGCGGGGGGGCCTAAAGATACGCAGTATTTT. Amino acid sequence: CASRGILAGGPKDTQYF.

This clonotype occurred a few times. The J gene is TRBJ2-1, the V gene TRBV24-1; 11 nucleotides align to TRBD2. Germline V gene lookup returns CDR1 KGHDR and CDR2 SFDVKD. V shed 3 bases, J shed 3 bases, and the junction held 3 bases outside the gene matches. The CDR3 sequence is 16 residues long. CDR3 sequence: CATSDDGLAGYNEQFF. For the CDR3, the DNA is TGTGCCACCAGTGATGACGGACTAGCGGGCTACAATGAGCAGTTCTTC.

This clonotype was observed a handful of times. The J gene is TRBJ2-3, the V gene TRBV11-2; 11 nucleotides line up with TRBD2. Germline V gene sequence: CDR1 SGHAT, CDR2 FQNNGV. CDR3 size: 16 residues. Unmatched junction bases numbered 7, after V lost 4 bases and J lost 4 bases. Written as DNA, the CDR3 is TGTGCCAGCAGCTCCAGACTAGCGGGGCCTTCAGATACGCAGTATTTT. It specifies CASSSRLAGPSDTQYF.

This clonotype was recorded many times. This chain uses TRBV20-1 with TRBJ2-7; possibly TRBD2 for D (5 bases). The V end lost 7 bases, the J end lost 6 bases, and 25 bases lay between the germline ends. The CDR3 sequence is 15 residues long. The germline CDR1 and CDR2 sequences are DFQATT and SNEGSKA (reference sequence). In nucleotides, the CDR3 is TGCAGTGGGCTCCGGCCGATTGAGGGTTGGAGCGAGCAGTACTTC. It specifies CSGLRPIEGWSEQYF.

This clonotype has a count of ten or more. V and J are TRBV3-1 and TRBJ2-1; weak D call: TRBD2 (8 bases). Trimming took 4 bases from V and 5 from J, leaving 15 bases between them. The V gene's germline CDR1 is LGHDT and CDR2 YNNKEL (reference sequence). The CDR3 spans 15 residues. In DNA, the CDR3 is TGTGCCAGCAGCCCGGGGGGGACAGCTGACAATGAGCAGTTCTTC. It codes for CASSPGGTADNEQFF.

This clonotype was observed many times. The rearrangement links TRBV6-4 to TRBJ1-2; TRBD1 might be the D (5 bases). The CDR3 consists of 14 residues. Per the germline V gene, CDR1 is MRHNA and CDR2 is SNTAGT. With 2 bases removed from V and 2 bases from J, the gap between germline ends came to 9 bases. The CDR3 sequence: CASSDTGTNYGYTF. In nucleotides, the CDR3 is TGTGCCAGCAGTGACACCGGGACGAACTATGGCTACACCTTC.